The T cell receptor beta chain described here comes from a study of beta chain features in type 1 diabetes. Study-level information: All samples yielded over 95,000,000 examined sorted cells.

Note on this clone: Its antigen is still unknown.

Overall study results and limits: Moderate yet significant TCRB CDR3 shortening was seen in Type 1 diabetes patients in all four CD4+ subsets.

cDNA synthesis used the whole RNA isolate, giving expressed TCRB sequences. Using immunoSEQ multiplex PCR, the repertoire was profiled, and TCRdb retains in-frame clones only, with some absent. The sample yields 680,000 or so clones, 10% to 15% seen once. The receptor comes from a man between 18 and 29 years old with type 1 diabetes. What was sequenced was naive CD4+ T cells from blood.

CDR3 nucleotides: TGTGCCACCTACGGACACCCTGGAGAGCAGTACTTC. It translates to CATYGHPGEQYF. The chain links TRBV6-6 to TRBJ2-7; D might be TRBD1 (5 bases). Germline values: CDR1 MNHNY, CDR2 SVGAGI (reference sequence). This CDR3 spans 12 amino acids. V was pared by 10 bases and J by 7 bases, with 17 bases between.